The clone carrying this TCR beta chain was found once. The data stem from a study of graft-versus-host responses after intestinal transplantation. On the study more broadly: Recipients uniformly received anti-thymocyte globulin induction, followed by tacrolimus and steroids for approximately 3 years.

V was clipped by 4 bases and J by 6 bases, with 18 bases between them. Germline CDR1 SGHNT, CDR2 YYREEE (reference sequence). The CDR3 is made up of 15 amino acids. Intraepithelial plus lamina propria lymphocytes were released by processing graft tissue. The data were produced by immunoSEQ multiplex PCR, yet TCRdb's version contains in-frame clones alone and is incomplete. The sample lists approximately 5,000 clones, around 74% occurring once. The receptor was isolated from a human patient who received an intestinal transplant, so some T cells may come from the graft donor. The chain joins TRBV5-4 to TRBJ2-3; D possibly corresponds to TRBD2 (5 bases). This specimen consisted of ileum tissue, obtained less than 240 days after intestinal transplant. CDR3 DNA: TGTGCCAGCAGCCCCTCAGCGGTGGGCAGGGATACGCAGTATTTT. Translated, it gives CASSPSAVGRDTQYF.